The 5 T cell receptor beta chains below all came from one sample that was sequenced in a study of CD8 T cells in Susac syndrome. Reverse transcription of about 0.45 to 1 ug RNA was carried out with random hexamers. TCRdb analysed the immunoSEQ multiplex PCR reads with MiXCR anew, one entry per CDR3 protein. Seen here are 330,000 or so distinct CDR3 sequences, about 82% observed once, and the top ten hold roughly 0.21%. Sequencing was carried out using CD8+ T cells from PBMCs. These receptors were collected from a human donor with multiple sclerosis.

This clonotype appeared a few times. The chain combines TRBV29-1 with TRBJ1-2; a weak D match, TRBD1 (5 bases). V was clipped by 1 base and J by 1 base, with 16 bases between them. The CDR3 consists of 16 residues. The germline V gene has CDR1 SQVTM and CDR2 ANQGSEA. CDR3 in amino acids: CSVEGGEGRRNYGYTF. The CDR3 DNA reads TGCAGCGTTGAAGGGGGGGAGGGCCGACGTAACTATGGCTACACCTTC.

The chain is built from TRBV6-5 and TRBJ2-1; TRBD2 might be the D (6 bases). Trimming took off 6 bases at V and 4 bases at J, with 13 bases between the two ends. The CDR3 runs to 14 residues. Germline CDR1 MNHEY, CDR2 SVGAGI. The DNA of the CDR3 is TGTGCCAGCAGGTACCGGGAGCCATACAATGAGCAGTTCTTC. Residues: CASRYREPYNEQFF.

The V and J genes are TRBV29-1 and TRBJ1-2; D ambiguous. The CDR3 is made up of 13 amino acids. V lost 3 bases, J lost 7 bases, and 15 bases lay in between. In germline, CDR1 is SQVTM, CDR2 ANQGSEA. This CDR3 is CSVDTDTSAGYTF. Written as DNA, the CDR3 is TGCAGCGTTGATACGGATACATCGGCTGGCTACACCTTC.

This chain links TRBV6-2 or TRBV6-3 with TRBJ2-1; D remains ambiguous. The CDR3 has 12 residues. With 0 bases removed from V and 9 bases from J, the gap between germline ends came to 6 bases. Per germline, CDR1 MNHEY and CDR2 SVGEGT. CDR3 amino acids: CASSYSSAEQFF. DNA for the CDR3: TGTGCCAGCAGTTACTCGTCTGCTGAGCAGTTCTTC.

Only one count was recorded for this clonotype. The rearrangement uses TRBV4-3 and TRBJ2-1, with TRBD2 as a possible D gene (6 bases). V was trimmed by 5 bases and J by 7 bases, leaving 18 bases between them. Germline values: CDR1 LGHNA, CDR2 YSLEER. This CDR3 has 15 amino acids. The CDR3 loop reads CASSFRIAESNEQFF. The CDR3 coding sequence is TGCGCCAGCAGCTTTCGGATAGCGGAGTCGAATGAGCAGTTCTTC.